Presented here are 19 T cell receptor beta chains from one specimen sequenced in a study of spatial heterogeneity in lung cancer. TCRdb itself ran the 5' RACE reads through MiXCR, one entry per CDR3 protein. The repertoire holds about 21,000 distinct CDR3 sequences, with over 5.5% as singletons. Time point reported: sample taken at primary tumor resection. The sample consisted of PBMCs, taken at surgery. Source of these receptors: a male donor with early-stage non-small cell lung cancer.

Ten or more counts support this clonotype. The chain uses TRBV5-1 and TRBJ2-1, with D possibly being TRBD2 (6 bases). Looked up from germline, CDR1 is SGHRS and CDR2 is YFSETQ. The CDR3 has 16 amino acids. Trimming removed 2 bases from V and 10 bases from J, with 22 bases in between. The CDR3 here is CASSLRLGRGDGEQFF. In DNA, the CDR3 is TGCGCCAGCAGCTTACGACTCGGGAGAGGGGACGGGGAGCAGTTCTTC.

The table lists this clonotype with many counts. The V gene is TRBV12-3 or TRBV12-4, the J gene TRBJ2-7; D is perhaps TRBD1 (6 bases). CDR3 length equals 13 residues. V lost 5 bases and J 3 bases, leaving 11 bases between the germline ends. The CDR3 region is CASSNRDGYEQYF. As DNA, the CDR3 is TGTGCCAGCAGTAACAGGGATGGCTACGAGCAGTACTTC.

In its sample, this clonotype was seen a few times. In DNA, the CDR3 is TGTGCCAGTAGTATCTCGGGCAGGAACTATGGCTACACCTTC. This gives the protein CASSISGRNYGYTF. The rearrangement joins TRBV19 to TRBJ1-2, with D unclear. The CDR3 sequence is 14 residues long. Germline V CDR1 and CDR2: LNHDA, SQIVND (reference sequence). V shed 3 bases and J shed 2 bases, with 10 bases lying between them.

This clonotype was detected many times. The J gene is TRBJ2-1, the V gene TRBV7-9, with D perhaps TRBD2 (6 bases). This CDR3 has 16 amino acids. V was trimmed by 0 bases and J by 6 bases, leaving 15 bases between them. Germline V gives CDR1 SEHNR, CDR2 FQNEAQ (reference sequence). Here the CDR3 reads CASSLAGTHGGNEQFF. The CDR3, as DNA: TGTGCCAGCAGCTTAGCCGGGACTCATGGGGGCAATGAGCAGTTCTTC.

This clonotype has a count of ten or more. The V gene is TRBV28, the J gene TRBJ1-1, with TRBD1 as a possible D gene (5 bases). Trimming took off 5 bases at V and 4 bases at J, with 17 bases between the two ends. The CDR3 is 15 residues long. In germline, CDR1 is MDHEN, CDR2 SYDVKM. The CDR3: CASSPKAGSITEAFF. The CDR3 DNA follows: TGTGCCAGCAGTCCAAAAGCAGGGTCGATCACTGAAGCTTTCTTT.

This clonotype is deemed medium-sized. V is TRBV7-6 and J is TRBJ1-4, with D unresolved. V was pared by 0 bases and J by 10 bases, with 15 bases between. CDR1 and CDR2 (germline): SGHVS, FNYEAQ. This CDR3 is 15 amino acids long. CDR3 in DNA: TGTGCCAGCAGCTTAGCGCACACAGAGGGTGGAAAACTGTTTTTT. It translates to CASSLAHTEGGKLFF.

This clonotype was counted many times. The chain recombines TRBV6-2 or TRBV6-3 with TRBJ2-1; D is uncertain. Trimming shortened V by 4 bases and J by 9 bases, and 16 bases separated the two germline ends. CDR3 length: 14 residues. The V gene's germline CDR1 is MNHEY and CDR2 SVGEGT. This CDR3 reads CASSSPYSAGEQFF. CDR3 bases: TGTGCCAGCAGTTCCCCGTACTCTGCCGGTGAGCAGTTCTTC.

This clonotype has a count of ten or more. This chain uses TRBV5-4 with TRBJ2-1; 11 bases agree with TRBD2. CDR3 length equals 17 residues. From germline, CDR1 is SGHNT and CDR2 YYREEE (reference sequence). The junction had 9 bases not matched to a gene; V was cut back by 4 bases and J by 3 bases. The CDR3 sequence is CASSRGLAEEIYNEQFF. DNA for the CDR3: TGTGCCAGCAGCCGGGGACTAGCGGAGGAAATCTACAATGAGCAGTTCTTC. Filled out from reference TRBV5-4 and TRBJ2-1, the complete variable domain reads ETGVTQSPTHLIKTRGQQVTLRCSSQSGHNTVSWYQQALGQGPQFIFQYYREEENGRGNFPPRFSGLQFPNYSSELNVNALELDDSALYLCASSRGLAEEIYNEQFFGPGTRLTVL.

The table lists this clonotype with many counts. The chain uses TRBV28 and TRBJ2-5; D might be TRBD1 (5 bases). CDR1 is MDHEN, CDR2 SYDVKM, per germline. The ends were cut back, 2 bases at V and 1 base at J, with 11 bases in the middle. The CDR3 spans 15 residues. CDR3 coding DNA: TGTGCCAGCAGTTTAGTAGGGGTGGTCCAAGAGACCCAGTACTTC. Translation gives CASSLVGVVQETQYF.

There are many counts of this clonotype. DNA of the CDR3: TGTGCCAGCAGTTTTGGGCGGATGAATGAAAAACTGTTTTTT. Its translation is CASSFGRMNEKLFF. J is TRBJ1-4 and V is TRBV27; D is ambiguous. Germline V gene sequence: CDR1 MNHEY, CDR2 SMNVEV (reference sequence). The CDR3 loop spans 14 amino acids. Trimming took 3 bases from V and 5 from J, leaving 10 bases between them. The full variable domain, rest sourced from reference TRBV27 and TRBJ1-4, is EAQVTQNPRYLITVTGKKLTVTCSQNMNHEYMSWYRQDPGLGLRQIYYSMNVEVTDKGDVPEGYKVSRKEKRNFPLILESPSPNQTSLYFCASSFGRMNEKLFFGSGTQLSVL.

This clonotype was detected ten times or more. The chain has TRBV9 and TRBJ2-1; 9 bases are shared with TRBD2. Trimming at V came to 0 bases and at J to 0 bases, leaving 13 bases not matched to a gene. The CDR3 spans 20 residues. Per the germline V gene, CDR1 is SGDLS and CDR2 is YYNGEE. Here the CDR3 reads CASSVGRVAGVVSSYNEQFF. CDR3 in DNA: TGTGCCAGCAGCGTAGGAAGGGTAGCGGGGGTCGTAAGCTCCTACAATGAGCAGTTCTTC.

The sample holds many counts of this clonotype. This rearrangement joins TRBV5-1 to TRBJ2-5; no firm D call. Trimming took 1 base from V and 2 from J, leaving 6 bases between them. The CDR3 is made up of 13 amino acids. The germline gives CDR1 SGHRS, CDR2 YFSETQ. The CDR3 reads CASSLLGQETQYF. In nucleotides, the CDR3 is TGCGCCAGCAGCTTGCTGGGACAAGAGACCCAGTACTTC.

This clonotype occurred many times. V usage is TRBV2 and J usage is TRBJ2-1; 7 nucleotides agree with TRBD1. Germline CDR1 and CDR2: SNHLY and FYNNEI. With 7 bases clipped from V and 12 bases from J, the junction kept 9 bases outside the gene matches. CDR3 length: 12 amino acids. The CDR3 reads CASTGPRDRQFF. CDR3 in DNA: TGTGCCAGCACGGGCCCCCGGGACAGGCAGTTCTTC. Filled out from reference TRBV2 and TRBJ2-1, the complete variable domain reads EPEVTQTPSHQVTQMGQEVILRCVPISNHLYFYWYRQILGQKVEFLVSFYNNEISEKSEIFDDQFSVERPDGSNFTLKIRSTKLEDSAMYFCASTGPRDRQFFGPGTRLTVL.

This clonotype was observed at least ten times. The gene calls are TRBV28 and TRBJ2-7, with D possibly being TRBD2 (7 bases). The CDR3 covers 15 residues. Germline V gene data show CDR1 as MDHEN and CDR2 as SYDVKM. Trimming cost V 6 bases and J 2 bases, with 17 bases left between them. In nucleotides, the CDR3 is TGTGCCAGCAGCCTGGGGGGGGCGGATCCCTACGAGCAGTACTTC. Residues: CASSLGGADPYEQYF.

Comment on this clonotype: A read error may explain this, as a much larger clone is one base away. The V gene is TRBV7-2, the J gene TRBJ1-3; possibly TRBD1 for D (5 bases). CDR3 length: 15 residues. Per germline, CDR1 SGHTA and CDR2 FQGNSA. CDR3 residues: CASSPIDSSRNTIYF. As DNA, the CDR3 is TGTGCCAGCAGCCCAATTGACAGCTCTAGAAACACCATATATTTT.

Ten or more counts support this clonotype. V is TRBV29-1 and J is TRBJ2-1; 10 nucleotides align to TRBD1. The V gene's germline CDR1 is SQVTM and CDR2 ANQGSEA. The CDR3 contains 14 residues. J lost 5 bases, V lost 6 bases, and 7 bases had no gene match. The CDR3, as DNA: TGCAGCGTCGAGGGACAGGGGTTTAACAATGAGCAGTTCTTC. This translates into CSVEGQGFNNEQFF.

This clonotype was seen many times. CDR3 sequence: CASSQVQGSYEQYF. Here the CDR3 DNA reads TGCGCCAGCAGCCAAGTTCAGGGCTCCTACGAGCAGTACTTC. This chain uses TRBV4-1 with TRBJ2-7, with a tentative D call TRBD1 (5 bases). The CDR3 is 14 residues long. The germline V gene encodes CDR1 MGHRA and CDR2 YSYEKL. V gave up 1 base and J gave up 0 bases, with 7 bases separating them.

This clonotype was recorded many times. This chain's CDR3 is CASRLGLASSTDTQYF. CDR3 nucleotides: TGTGCCAGCAGACTCGGACTAGCGTCTAGCACAGATACGCAGTATTTT. The V gene is TRBV6-5, the J gene TRBJ2-3, with 9 bases matching TRBD2. Germline V gene lookup returns CDR1 MNHEY and CDR2 SVGAGI. V shed 6 bases, J shed 0 bases, and the junction held 7 bases outside the gene matches. The CDR3 consists of 16 residues.

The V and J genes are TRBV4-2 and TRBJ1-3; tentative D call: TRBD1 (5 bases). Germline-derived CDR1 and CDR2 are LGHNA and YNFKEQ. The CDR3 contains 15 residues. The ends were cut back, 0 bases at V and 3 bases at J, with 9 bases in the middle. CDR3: CASSQDSGNGNTIYF. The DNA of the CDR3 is TGTGCCAGCAGCCAAGATTCAGGGAATGGAAACACCATATATTTT.